The T cell receptor (beta chain) under discussion was sequenced for a study of blood T cell repertoires in COVID-19. Data came from immunoSEQ multiplex PCR; TCRdb stores just in-frame clones and leaves some out. The repertoire consists of some 120,000 clones, with roughly 83% occurring once and the leading ten covering approximately 13%. Trimming removed 3 bases from V and 6 bases from J; junction bases left unmatched: 5. This CDR3 contains 14 residues. The germline CDR1 and CDR2 sequences are SGHVS and FNYEAQ. The source is a woman aged 25 to 39 who had recovered from COVID-19. The chain has TRBV7-6 and TRBJ2-3, with 8 bases that match TRBD2. The sequencing sample was made of peripheral blood. In DNA, the CDR3 is TGTGCCAGCAGCTTCCCGGGGGGGCTGGATACGCAGTATTTT. Translated, it gives CASSFPGGLDTQYF.